The text below deals with one T cell receptor (beta chain). Its target antigen remains unknown. No base-level quality is on record; no much larger clone is a single base apart. The CDR3 goes from the cysteine to the phenylalanine over 13 residues. The read is trimmed to its CDR3 DNA, 39 bases read in frame from base 1. CDR1 and CDR2 (LNHDA, SQIVND) derive from the germline V gene (reference sequence). V is clipped by 3 bases and J by 6 bases, and the sequence between their germline boundaries is 8 bases long. Patients with hyperthyroidism were aged 18 to 65 years, had been newly diagnosed, and had a disease duration of less than 2 months. Anyone with other autoimmune diseases, uncontrolled infections, pregnancy or lactation was excluded from the study. Clinical symptoms, serum thyroxine, TRAb, thyroid ultrasound and orbital computed tomography formed the basis of the diagnosis. Total RNA was extracted using Trizol reagent, and RNA quality was checked on an Agilent 2100 Bioanalyzer.

The data originate from a study of Graves' ophthalmopathy and Graves' hyperthyroidism (dated by TCRdb to 2016 to 2018). Regarding the research as a whole: Stable hyperthyroidism was defined as no progression to ophthalmopathy within 18 months of follow-up. The study used signatures of the TCR beta repertoire to tell Graves' ophthalmopathy apart from Graves' hyperthyroidism and to predict which patients would progress to ophthalmopathy. In over 5 hyperthyroidism patients, the T-cell repertoire of thyroid tissue was compared with the T-cell repertoire of blood. In total, 120 to 150 blood samples were TCR-sequenced: under 45 ophthalmopathy, 75 hyperthyroidism and some 17 hyperthyroidism-to-ophthalmopathy patients. To explore V-J signatures distinguishing ophthalmopathy from hyperthyroidism, a discovery set of roughly 100 patients (about 41 ophthalmopathy, 57 stable hyperthyroidism) was enrolled. Once sampling was done, hyperthyroidism patients were given methimazole at a starting dose of 30 mg daily, while ophthalmopathy patients were given high-dose intravenous methylprednisolone. An independent validation cohort was composed of approximately 18 hyperthyroidism patients and 17 patients who later progressed from hyperthyroidism to ophthalmopathy. What the authors observed across the whole study: In cross-validation, the 13-signature model distinguished ophthalmopathy from stable hyperthyroidism with 85% to 90% sensitivity and approximately 81% specificity, and in the test set the corresponding values were approximately 80% and 75%. Sample size was not predetermined statistically, and investigators were not blinded to group allocation. Among expanded thyroid clonotypes with frequency above 0.001, most also showed up in blood, which suggests that blood repertoires may reflect the thyroid immune response. In validation, the model predicted ophthalmopathy progression with more than 70% sensitivity and about 73% specificity; eleven to twelve predicted patients were CT-confirmed with GO in a median of approximately 6.5 months.

For repertoire sequencing, TCR beta CDR3 regions were amplified from RNA transcripts. A first-round RT-PCR used HTBI primers with the Qiagen OneStep RT-PCR kit, followed by a second-round multiplex PCR, size selection and purification. Sequencing of the libraries was carried out on an Illumina HiSeq2000 in paired-end mode with 100 bp reads. As for the authors' bioinformatics: SOAPnuke was used to process the reads, throwing out any read that had adapters, had uncalled bases, had a mean Phred below 15, or lacked an exact constant-primer or identifier match. High-quality paired reads were merged with COPE v1.2.5. Each unique nucleotide sequence was defined as a clonotype, and clonotypes were aligned to IMGT TRB V, D and J references with MiTCR v1.1. The analysis was limited to V-J combinations with a frequency above 0.0001, which together covered 99% to 99.2% of the repertoires. For each V-J combination, a TCR clonal expansion and chaos score was defined as F50 clonal expansion divided by the chaos observed in the TCRdist matrix. Features were reduced by Welch's t-statistics and random forest to over 10 V-J combinations, which fed a naive Bayes classifier. The similarity between thyroid and blood repertoires was quantified using the Morisita-Horn index. The public reads were reprocessed in TCRdb via fastp at Q25 and MiXCR, keeping in-frame beta chains. Rows merge per CDR3 protein into single entries with the most common DNA and genes. V and J calls and clone size were set by TCRdb, not the authors. This sample comprises around 1.1 million distinct CDR3 sequences, roughly two fifths of them detected only once. Approximately 10% of the sample goes to the ten largest clones.

The receptor's source is an adult man with Graves' hyperthyroidism. This chain joins TRBV19 to TRBJ2-2; the D gene cannot be named for sure. The sequenced sample was peripheral blood or thyroid tissue (not recorded which). The CDR3 sequence is CASSMHWAGELFF. The base sequence is TGTGCCAGTAGTATGCACTGGGCCGGGGAGCTGTTTTTT.